The T cell receptor (beta chain) under discussion was sequenced for a study of T cells in Graves' hyperthyroidism and ophthalmopathy. J lost 4 bases, V lost 7 bases, and 8 bases had no gene match. The length of the CDR3 is 13 residues. Germline CDR1 is SQVTM and CDR2 is ANQGSEA. Lactation, pregnancy, other autoimmune disease or uncontrolled infection excluded patients. PBMCs came from over 8.5 ml fresh peripheral blood. RNA transcripts were the template for amplifying TCR beta CDR3 regions. The HTBI primer set served for first-round RT-PCR of the TCR CDR3. TCRdb independently ran MiXCR on the multiplex PCR reads; one entry per CDR3 protein. In the table there are hundreds of thousands of distinct CDR3 sequences, 16% of which are singletons. This clonotype was observed once.

Material for sequencing was blood. The chain employs TRBV29-1 and TRBJ2-5; 8 nucleotides align to TRBD2. This receptor was taken from a woman in her thirties or forties with Graves' ophthalmopathy. Here the CDR3 DNA reads TGCAGCGCCGCCCCGGGGGGGGGAGAGACCCAGTACTTC. Translating it yields CSAAPGGGETQYF. The full variable domain, completed using reference TRBV29-1 and TRBJ2-5, is SAVISQKPSRDICQRGTSLTIQCQVDSQVTMMFWYRQQPGQSLTLIATANQGSEATYESGFVIDKFPISRPNLTFSTLTVSNMSPEDSSIYLCSAAPGGGETQYFGPGTRLLVL.